This T cell receptor beta chain was retrieved from a study of high-grade serous ovarian cancer treatment subgroups. Study-level results: The analyses considered CDR3 and ignored CDR1 and CDR2. Clonal relatedness tracked neoantigen level, and by trend copy number and mutation load.

In its sample, this clone is medium-sized (0.01 to 0.1%). Its cognate antigen is unknown. TCRdb's copy holds only in-frame clones and misses some; the assay was immunoSEQ multiplex PCR. The data show some 15,000 clones, around 85% seen once. The CDR3 consists of 16 residues. Germline values: CDR1 LNHNV, CDR2 YYDKDF (reference sequence). After removal of 2 bases from V and 7 bases from J, the junction contained 6 bases not matched to a gene. Tumor samples were obtained before definitive surgery or chemotherapy. Sequenced: tumor tissue. The chain joins TRBV15 to TRBJ2-2, with 11 nucleotides matching TRBD1. The sequence was collected from a human donor with high-grade serous ovarian cancer. CDR3 nucleotides: TGTGCCACCAGCAGACTTGGACAGGGGGCGAGCGGGGAGCTGTTTTTT. It encodes CATSRLGQGASGELFF.